This T cell receptor beta chain comes out of a study of blood T cell repertoires in COVID-19. About the research overall: COVID-19 samples, acute and convalescent, were from the United States, Italy and Spain. T cells, B-cell-depleted T cells, or PBMCs supplied cDNA or gDNA.

This clone came up once. In the source study's methods: From reference gene primer amplification, estimates of nucleated cell counts were derived. Data came from immunoSEQ multiplex PCR; TCRdb stores just in-frame clones and leaves some out. The V and J calls and the clone size are those of that table, but D and trimming were determined from the DNA. The sample holds about 240,000 clones, about 82% seen once. Germline V CDR1 and CDR2: LNHDA, SQIVND (reference sequence). V lost 3 bases, J lost 7 bases, and 7 bases stayed unmatched. The CDR3 runs to 15 residues. Sequences were obtained from peripheral blood. The source is a man aged 80 or over with acute or convalescent COVID-19. The chain recombines TRBV19 with TRBJ2-2; 8 positions match TRBD2. The DNA for the CDR3 is TGTGCCAGTAGTATCGGGGGGGCCTCAAGCGGGGAGCTGTTTTTT. Protein sequence: CASSIGGASSGELFF.